One and the same sample provided the 2 T cell receptor beta chains below, sequenced in a study of shared clonotypes between healthy human individuals. Libraries were prepared by immunoSEQ multiplex PCR; TCRdb keeps only in-frame clonotypes and omits some of them. The table includes roughly 2,500,000 clones, 93% detected once. The sample consisted of naive CD4+ T cells from PBMCs. Regarding subset: CD45RA+ positively selected. The receptors were sampled from a man between 18 and 35 years old in good health. Some clones in this sample may be carry-over from other donors' samples.

This chain connects TRBV28 to TRBJ1-5; D is unresolved. Germline CDR1 MDHEN, CDR2 SYDVKM. V was trimmed by 8 bases and J by 4 bases, leaving 18 bases between them. This CDR3 comprises 15 residues. The CDR3 DNA follows: TGTGCCAGCGTATCCGGGAGTTTCGGGAATCAGCCCCAGCATTTT. The encoded protein is CASVSGSFGNQPQHF.

The J gene is TRBJ1-3, the V gene TRBV28; D may be TRBD1 (6 bases). Trimming took off 4 bases at V and 3 bases at J, with 16 bases between the two ends. The germline CDR1 and CDR2 sequences are MDHEN and SYDVKM. CDR3 length: 16 amino acids. The DNA for the CDR3 is TGTGCCAGCAGTTCCGCAGCTACAGGGTTTGGAAACACCATATATTTT. It codes for CASSSAATGFGNTIYF.